This entry lists 7 T cell receptor beta chains sequenced from one sample in a study of human T cells and chemical hapten exposure. TCRdb independently ran MiXCR on the RACE reads; one entry per CDR3 protein. Among tens of thousands of distinct CDR3 sequences, around 9.5% were seen once, and the ten largest hold under 2%. As for time point: patch test 2, 6 weeks after DPC sensitization. Described treatment: therapeutic diphenylcyclopropenone sensitization with weekly scalp DPC. Sequences were derived from whole blood, sampled in connection with sensitization to the hapten diphenylcyclopropenone (DPC). The receptors stem from a woman in her forties or fifties with alopecia areata. Some clones in this sample may be carry-over from other donors' samples.

This clonotype has just a few counts. As DNA, the CDR3 is TGTGCCAGCTCCCCGTCTCAATTGAACACTGAAGCTTTCTTT. Protein product: CASSPSQLNTEAFF. The chain is built from TRBV18 and TRBJ1-1; D is uncertain. CDR3 length: 14 residues. Germline V gene sequence: CDR1 KGHSH, CDR2 LQKENI. Trimming stripped 6 bases from V and 0 bases from J, with 11 bases between.

V gene TRBV6-1 combines with J gene TRBJ1-4, with D tentatively TRBD1 (5 bases). The germline gives CDR1 MNHNS, CDR2 SASEGT. V was pared by 6 bases and J by 4 bases, with 12 bases between. The CDR3 consists of 14 residues. The CDR3 loop reads CASRPGPSNEKLFF. The CDR3 coding sequence is TGTGCCAGCAGGCCAGGGCCGAGTAATGAAAAACTGTTTTTT.

Only a few counts were recorded for this clonotype. The chain combines TRBV5-1 with TRBJ1-1; TRBD1 agrees at 7 bases. Germline trimming cut 1 base from V and 2 bases from J; bases unmatched to any gene: 5. The germline V gene encodes CDR1 SGHRS and CDR2 YFSETQ. The CDR3 runs to 15 residues. CDR3 protein: CASSLFAGGNTEAFF. CDR3 in DNA: TGCGCCAGCAGCTTGTTTGCAGGGGGTAACACTGAAGCTTTCTTT.

The sample holds a few counts of this clonotype. V gene TRBV6-1 combines with J gene TRBJ2-2, with no clear D. Germline CDR1 reads MNHNS; CDR2 reads SASEGT. The CDR3 is made up of 17 amino acids. With 0 bases removed from V and 0 bases from J, the gap between germline ends came to 11 bases. This CDR3 is CASSEAVVATNTGELFF. The CDR3 bases are TGTGCCAGCAGTGAAGCTGTGGTGGCAACGAACACCGGGGAGCTGTTTTTT.

This clonotype was detected ten times or more. The chain employs TRBV28 and TRBJ2-3; 9 nucleotides line up with TRBD2. This CDR3 contains 16 residues. The germline gives CDR1 MDHEN, CDR2 SYDVKM. V gave up 2 bases and J gave up 2 bases; unmatched junction bases: 5. The CDR3 reads CASSLAASGITDTQYF. The CDR3 DNA sequence: TGTGCCAGCAGTTTAGCGGCTAGCGGGATCACAGATACGCAGTATTTT.

This clonotype was counted many times. This chain uses TRBV20-1 with TRBJ2-6; D gene ambiguous. V was shortened by 1 base and J by 4 bases, with 8 bases between the two germline ends. CDR1 is DFQATT, CDR2 SNEGSKA, per germline (reference sequence). There are 14 residues in the CDR3. The CDR3 reads CSARVQEGANVLTF. In nucleotides, the CDR3 is TGCAGTGCTAGAGTCCAGGAAGGGGCCAACGTCCTGACTTTC.

In regard to this clonotype: A much more abundant neighbour one base away suggests this may be a read error. The V and J genes are TRBV6-4 and TRBJ2-1; D may correspond to TRBD1 or TRBD2 (5 bases each). The CDR3 length is 14 residues. Germline V gene sequence: CDR1 MRHNA, CDR2 SNTAGT. CDR3 coding DNA: TGTGCCAGCAAGAGGGGCGAGTCCTACTATGAGCAGTTCTTC. Translated, it gives CASKRGESYYEQFF.